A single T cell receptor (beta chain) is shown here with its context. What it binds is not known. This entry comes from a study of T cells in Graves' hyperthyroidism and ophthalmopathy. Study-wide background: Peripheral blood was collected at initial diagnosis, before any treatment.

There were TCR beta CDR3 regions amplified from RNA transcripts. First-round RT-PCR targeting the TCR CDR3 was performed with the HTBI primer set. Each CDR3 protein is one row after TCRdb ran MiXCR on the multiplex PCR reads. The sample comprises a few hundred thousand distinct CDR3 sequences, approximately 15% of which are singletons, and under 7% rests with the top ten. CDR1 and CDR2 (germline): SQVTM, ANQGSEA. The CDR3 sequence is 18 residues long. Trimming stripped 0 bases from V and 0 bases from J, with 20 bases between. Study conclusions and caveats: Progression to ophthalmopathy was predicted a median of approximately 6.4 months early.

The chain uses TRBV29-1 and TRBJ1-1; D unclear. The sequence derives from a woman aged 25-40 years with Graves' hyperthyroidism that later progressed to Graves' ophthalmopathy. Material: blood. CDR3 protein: CSVEEGSSGYFMNTEAFF. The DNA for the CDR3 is TGCAGCGTTGAAGAAGGCTCCAGTGGGTACTTTATGAACACTGAAGCTTTCTTT.